What follows describes a single TCR beta chain. Its antigen is unknown. Germline V gene sequence: CDR1 SNHLY, CDR2 FYNNEI. J lost 4 bases, V lost 6 bases, and 10 bases had no gene match. CDR3 length equals 17 residues. Only in-frame clones appear in the TCRdb table, and some are missing; sequencing was by immunoSEQ multiplex PCR. Of approximately 43,000 clones in the sample, 85% to 90% were seen once. Documented time point: week 35, safety follow-up. A 20-mer mutant IDH1 peptide at 300 ug was injected subcutaneously with topical imiquimod. Eight vaccinations were given in weeks 1, 3, 5, 7, 11, 15, 19 and 23. The data were taken from a study of a mutant IDH1 vaccine in newly diagnosed glioma. Study background: Sex among treated patients split about 62% male, about 40% female; mean age was roughly 40 years. Therapy received beforehand was radiotherapy, temozolomide, or both, with most patients given both. V12 occurred at week 35 and V13 at week 47.

This sequence originates from a man aged 40-49 years with glioma. This chain links TRBV2 with TRBJ2-1; 12 nucleotides agree with TRBD1. The sample was PBMCs, taken from a glioma patient whose treatment included an IDH1 peptide vaccine. Here the CDR3 DNA reads TGTGCCAGCAGCTCACCGGGACAGGGGGCATGGTACAATGAGCAGTTCTTC. It is translated as CASSSPGQGAWYNEQFF. Supplemented by reference TRBV2 and TRBJ2-1, the full variable domain reads EPEVTQTPSHQVTQMGQEVILRCVPISNHLYFYWYRQILGQKVEFLVSFYNNEISEKSEIFDDQFSVERPDGSNFTLKIRSTKLEDSAMYFCASSSPGQGAWYNEQFFGPGTRLTVL.